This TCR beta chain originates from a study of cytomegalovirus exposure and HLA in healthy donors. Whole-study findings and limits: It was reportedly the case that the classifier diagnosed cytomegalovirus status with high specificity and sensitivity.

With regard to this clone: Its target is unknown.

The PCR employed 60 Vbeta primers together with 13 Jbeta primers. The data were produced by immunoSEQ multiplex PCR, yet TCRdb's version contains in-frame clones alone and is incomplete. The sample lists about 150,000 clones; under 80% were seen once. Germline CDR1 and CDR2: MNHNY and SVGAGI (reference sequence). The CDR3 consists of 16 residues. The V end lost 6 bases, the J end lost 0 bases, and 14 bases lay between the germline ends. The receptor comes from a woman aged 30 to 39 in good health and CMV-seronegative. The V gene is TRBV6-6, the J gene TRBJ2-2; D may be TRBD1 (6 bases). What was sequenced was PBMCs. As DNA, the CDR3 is TGTGCCAGCAGACTACCTGGGACAACGAACACCGGGGAGCTGTTTTTT. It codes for CASRLPGTTNTGELFF.